This passage covers 17 T cell receptor beta chains from one sample sequenced in a study of cytomegalovirus exposure and HLA in healthy donors. Sequenced by immunoSEQ multiplex PCR; TCRdb stores in-frame clones only, minus some. The profile shows 250,000 to 300,000 clones, nearly 90% of them singletons. The sequenced sample was PBMCs. These receptor sequences come from a young woman in good health and CMV-seronegative.

The CDR3 DNA follows: TGTGCCAGCAGTGAACGAGCGGGGCCGGCGAGCACAGATACGCAGTATTTT. Translation: CASSERAGPASTDTQYF. The chain has TRBV25-1 and TRBJ2-3; 7 bases are a match to TRBD2. The ends lost 2 bases at V and 0 bases at J; junction bases unmatched: 8. From germline, CDR1 is MGHDK and CDR2 SYGVNS. CDR3 length: 17 amino acids.

V is TRBV1 and J is TRBJ2-1; no check of the table's D call, TRBD2, against the DNA was made. TRBV1 is listed as a pseudogene. This CDR3 is built from 15 residues. The CDR3 here is CTSSRRRGEYNEQFF. CDR3 sequence (DNA): TGCACCAGCAGCCGAAGGCGGGGGGAATACAATGAGCAGTTCTTC.

The chain uses TRBV14 and TRBJ2-1, with TRBD2 matching over 14 bases. Germline V gene sequence: CDR1 SGHDN, CDR2 FVKESK. The CDR3 sequence is 18 residues long. The V gene end was trimmed by 5 bases and the J gene end by 8 bases; junction bases not matched to a gene: 14. In DNA, the CDR3 is TGTGCCAGCAGCAAAGGACTAGCGGGGGGCCGGAGTTTGGATGAGCAGTTCTTC. Amino acid sequence: CASSKGLAGGRSLDEQFF.

The J gene is TRBJ2-3, the V gene TRBV4-1; 7 nucleotides agree with TRBD2. Trimming cost V 4 bases and J 0 bases; bases outside gene matches: 4. CDR3 length: 15 residues. CDR1 is MGHRA and CDR2 is YSYEKL in the germline V gene. The CDR3 sequence: CASSPTGLSTDTQYF. The DNA for the CDR3 is TGCGCCAGCAGCCCTACGGGACTAAGCACAGATACGCAGTATTTT.

This rearrangement joins TRBV4-1 to TRBJ1-5; no firm D call. Germline V gene data show CDR1 as MGHRA and CDR2 as YSYEKL. The V end lost 6 bases, the J end lost 1 base, and 13 bases lay between the germline ends. This CDR3 region has 15 residues. CDR3 in DNA: TGCGCCAGCAGTCTAGACGAACTGAGCAATCAGCCCCAGCATTTT. Amino acid sequence: CASSLDELSNQPQHF.

V gene TRBV5-1 combines with J gene TRBJ2-1; TRBD1 is a possible D gene (5 bases). Germline CDR1 SGHRS, CDR2 YFSETQ. The CDR3 runs 15 residues. Trimming removed 0 bases at V and 2 bases at J, with 9 bases between. The CDR3 coding sequence is TGCGCCAGCAGCTTGGTAGGGGATCCCTACAATGAGCAGTTCTTC. Its translation: CASSLVGDPYNEQFF. The full variable domain, with the rest looked up from reference TRBV5-1 and TRBJ2-1, is KAGVTQTPRYLIKTRGQQVTLSCSPISGHRSVSWYQQTPGQGLQFLFEYFSETQRNKGNFPGRFSGRQFSNSRSEMNVSTLELGDSALYLCASSLVGDPYNEQFFGPGTRLTVL.

There are a few counts of this clone. V and J are TRBV7-9 and TRBJ1-5, with 10 positions matching TRBD1. Trimming took 1 base from V and 3 from J; bases not matched to a gene: 6. The length of the CDR3 is 17 residues. In germline, CDR1 is SEHNR, CDR2 FQNEAQ (reference sequence). CDR3 bases: TGTGCCAGCAGCTTAGTTGTGGGACAGGGGCACAATCAGCCCCAGCATTTT. Encoded protein: CASSLVVGQGHNQPQHF.

The genes are TRBV27 and TRBJ2-1, with 10 bases fitting TRBD2. CDR1 MNHEY and CDR2 SMNVEV come from the germline V gene (reference sequence). V was pared by 0 bases and J by 9 bases, with 17 bases of the junction left unmatched. This CDR3 contains 19 residues. CDR3 bases: TGTGCCAGCAGTTTATCGTTCTATCTCGAAGCGGGGGGGCCGGGTGAGCAGTTCTTC. It yields the protein CASSLSFYLEAGGPGEQFF.

The chain joins TRBV14 to TRBJ1-4; the match to TRBD1 covers 7 bases. The CDR3 covers 13 residues. The V and J ends lost 0 bases and 13 bases, in that order; junction bases with no gene match: 5. Looked up from germline, CDR1 is SGHDN and CDR2 is FVKESK. CDR3: CASSQDGQVVLFF. The CDR3, as DNA: TGTGCCAGCAGCCAAGATGGACAGGTGGTACTGTTTTTT.

The gene calls are TRBV28 and TRBJ1-2; a possible D gene is TRBD1 (5 bases). Germline CDR1 is MDHEN and CDR2 is SYDVKM. The CDR3 spans 15 residues. V gave up 2 bases and J gave up 0 bases, with 10 bases separating them. CDR3 nucleotide sequence: TGTGCCAGCAGTTTAAGGGGCAGATCTAACTATGGCTACACCTTC. Amino acid sequence: CASSLRGRSNYGYTF.

The gene calls are TRBV4-3 and TRBJ1-2; a possible D gene is TRBD1 (5 bases). Looked up from germline, CDR1 is LGHNA and CDR2 is YSLEER. The germline V and J ends were trimmed by 4 bases and 4 bases, with 13 bases remaining between them. The CDR3 covers 14 residues. Here the CDR3 DNA reads TGCGCCAGCAGCCCGGGGGAGGGGACCTATGGCTACACCTTC. It yields the protein CASSPGEGTYGYTF.

This chain links TRBV28 with TRBJ2-7; the match to TRBD2 covers 8 bases. Unmatched junction bases numbered 13, after V lost 5 bases and J lost 4 bases. The CDR3 is 16 amino acids. CDR1 and CDR2 from the germline V gene are MDHEN and SYDVKM. The CDR3 protein is CASSPPRRGGMYEQYV. The CDR3 DNA reads TGTGCCAGCAGTCCTCCAAGGCGCGGGGGGATGTACGAGCAGTACGTC.

V and J are TRBV27 and TRBJ2-3; the match to TRBD2 covers 15 bases. CDR3 size: 18 residues. Germline-derived CDR1 and CDR2 are MNHEY and SMNVEV (reference sequence). Trimming took 6 bases from V and 6 from J; bases not matched to a gene: 13. The CDR3 loop is CASSSIGLAGGRGDTQYF. The CDR3 DNA is TGTGCCAGCAGCTCCATAGGACTAGCGGGGGGGCGCGGTGATACGCAGTATTTT.

The chain recombines TRBV28 with TRBJ1-2; 10 nucleotides line up with TRBD1. The V gene's germline CDR1 is MDHEN and CDR2 SYDVKM. With V trimmed by 4 bases and J by 5 bases, 13 bases remained unmatched. The CDR3 consists of 17 residues. CDR3 sequence (DNA): TGTGCCAGCAGTTCGCTACCCCGGGACAGGGGTGAGTATGGCTACACCTTC. Translated: CASSSLPRDRGEYGYTF.

CDR3 DNA: TGTGCCAGCAGCCCGGGACAGGGGACCTACGAGCAGTACTTC. It yields the protein CASSPGQGTYEQYF. The V and J genes are TRBV2 and TRBJ2-7; 10 bases match TRBD1. The germline V gene encodes CDR1 SNHLY and CDR2 FYNNEI. Trimming cost V 6 bases and J 2 bases; bases outside gene matches: 4. The length of the CDR3 is 14 residues.

On this clone itself: The missing conserved phenylalanine or tryptophan at the end of this CDR3 makes a read error likely. The V call is TRBV7-8, the J call TRBJ1-2; unclear D gene. CDR3 length equals 13 residues. Germline V gene lookup returns CDR1 SGHVS and CDR2 FQNEAQ. V lost 3 bases and J 6 bases, leaving 11 bases between the germline ends. The chain's CDR3 is CASSFETNHGYTL. The CDR3 DNA reads as TGTGCCAGCAGCTTTGAGACAAACCATGGCTACACCCTC.

This rearrangement joins TRBV5-4 to TRBJ1-2, with a tentative D call TRBD1 (6 bases). Germline assignment: CDR1 SGHNT and CDR2 YYREEE (reference sequence). The CDR3 consists of 14 residues. Between the trimmed V and J ends, which lost 0 bases and 8 bases, there was a span of 14 bases. As DNA, the CDR3 is TGTGCCAGCAGCTTGGTTTTAGGGGGAGAGGGCTACACCTTC. Encoded protein: CASSLVLGGEGYTF.